One T cell receptor (beta chain) is described in this entry. This clonotype turned up a few times. The antigen it binds to is not known. It has no much larger one-base neighbor in the sample; base qualities were not kept. V and J lose 5 bases and 5 bases, and a span of 20 bases separates them. Taken from cysteine to phenylalanine, the CDR3 has 16 residues. Only the CDR3 DNA stays, 48 bases, in frame from base 1. The germline V gene supplies CDR1 SGDLS and CDR2 YYNGEE. This sample was included in a study of T cells in Graves' hyperthyroidism and ophthalmopathy (dated by TCRdb to the late 2010s). In terms of the full investigation: Peripheral blood samples were taken at the time of initial diagnosis, prior to any treatment. To identify TCR V-J signatures that set the groups apart, the researchers used a discovery cohort of 95 to 100 patients, made up of 40 to 45 with Graves' ophthalmopathy and 57 with stable Graves' hyperthyroidism. An independent validation cohort of 18 to 20 hyperthyroidism patients and about 15 patients who later progressed to ophthalmopathy tested prospective prediction of ophthalmopathy. The roughly 94 discovery patients were randomly split 7:3 into training and test sets. In addition, the study compared T-cell repertoires in thyroid tissue and in blood from a handful of Graves' hyperthyroidism patients. After sampling, hyperthyroidism patients received methimazole starting at 30 mg daily, and ophthalmopathy patients received high-dose intravenous methylprednisolone. The paper describes TCR Vbeta CDR3 sequencing of more than 120 peripheral blood samples, made up of 43 ophthalmopathy patients, 70 to 80 hyperthyroidism patients and 17 progressor patients.

Amplification of TCR beta CDR3 regions was carried out from RNA transcripts. A first-round RT-PCR of the TCR CDR3 used the HTBI primer set with the Qiagen OneStep RT-PCR kit. The libraries were constructed in a second round of multiplex PCR and then size-selected and purified. The libraries were sequenced on an Illumina HiSeq2000 using paired-end 100 bp reads. Turning to the authors' computational methods: SOAPnuke was used to process the raw data, throwing out any read that contained adapters or uncalled bases, had a mean Phred below 15, or lacked an exact constant-primer or identifier match. High-quality paired reads were merged with COPE v1.2.5, and unique nucleotide sequences were defined as clonotypes. MiTCR v1.1 was used to align the clonotypes against IMGT TRBV, TRBD and TRBJ reference segments. The analysis included only V-J combinations with a frequency above 0.0001, which together covered 98% to 99.2% of the repertoires. A TCS score was defined as the ratio of F50 (clonal expansion) to E x V (chaos), with BLOSUM62-based TCRdist applied between CDR3 peptides within each V-J. Welch's t-statistics and random forest reduced roughly 540 V-J features to 10 to 15, which were used in a naive Bayes classifier (R e1071). TCRdb trimmed the raw reads at Q25, called clones with MiXCR and kept productive beta chains. Each CDR3 protein appears once, grouped with its most common genes and DNA. The V and J calls and clone size come from TCRdb's table, not from the authors' own analysis. The sample profile shows a few hundred thousand distinct CDR3 sequences; about an eighth of them were found once. The ten top clones hold about a sixth of the sample.

Results and caveats for the whole study, not just this receptor: During validation, the model predicted progression to ophthalmopathy a median of around 6 months ahead of onset, with around 71% sensitivity and under 85% specificity. Sample size was not statistically predetermined, and blinding of investigators to group allocation was not performed. Most expanded thyroid clonotypes (frequency above 0.001) were also found in blood, which suggests that blood repertoires may mirror thyroid immune responses. In cross-validation, a model built on a 13 V-J signature told ophthalmopathy apart from stable hyperthyroidism with approximately 90% sensitivity and approximately 81% specificity, and in testing the same model reached 80%/75%.

Stable Graves' hyperthyroidism was defined as no progression to ophthalmopathy during 18 months of follow-up. Hyperthyroidism patients were newly diagnosed, with disease duration under 2 months, and aged 18 to 65 years. Any patient with an uncontrolled infection, another autoimmune disease, pregnancy or lactation was excluded. Clinical symptoms, serum thyroxine and TRAb, thyroid ultrasound, and orbital computed tomography formed the basis for the diagnoses. PBMCs were isolated from 8 to 10 ml of fresh peripheral blood by Ficoll-Paque density gradient centrifugation. Total RNA was extracted with Trizol reagent, and quality was checked on an Agilent 2100 Bioanalyzer.

Rearrangement joined TRBV9 to TRBJ2-4; no D gene is confidently identified. The source material was blood. The source is a woman in her late teens or twenties with Graves' hyperthyroidism. Here the CDR3 is given as CASSATPHPRENIQYF. The sequence in DNA is TGTGCCAGCAGTGCTACCCCTCACCCTAGGGAAAACATTCAGTACTTC.